This T cell receptor beta chain originates from a study of shared clonotypes between healthy human individuals. A split of CD4+ cells into CD45RA+ naive and CD45RA-negative memory subsets was performed. Concerning this clone: Its matching antigen is unknown.

Study-wide points: Even with large depth, rarefaction showed that sorted-subset sequencing was incomplete. Among four donors, 4.5% to 5.5% of naive CD4 clonotypes were found in common.

Generated by immunoSEQ multiplex PCR, the TCRdb table keeps only in-frame clones and is missing some. The sample carries around 340,000 clones, around 67% recorded once. Germline V gene data show CDR1 as MNHEY and CDR2 as SVGAGI. V was clipped by 7 bases and J by 1 base; unmatched bases: 8. The CDR3 extends over 15 amino acids. The clonotype comes from a man under 40 in good health. The V and J genes are TRBV6-5 and TRBJ1-2, with TRBD1 matching 8 bases. Material: memory CD4+ T cells sorted from blood. Subset of the sample: CD45RA-negative fraction. In nucleotides, the CDR3 is TGTGCCAGCATACCGGACAGGGCGTTTAACTATGGCTACACCTTC. This sequence encodes CASIPDRAFNYGYTF.